Below, 14 T cell receptor beta chains from the same sample are listed, as sequenced in a study of early T cells in non-severe SARS-CoV-2 infection. TCRdb fed the 5' RACE reads into MiXCR, producing one record per CDR3 protein. This table holds around 48,000 distinct CDR3 sequences, roughly an eighth found once. Material for sequencing was whole blood. These receptors all stem from an adult who was a healthcare worker with PCR-confirmed SARS-CoV-2 infection or an uninfected control (not recorded which).

This clonotype has at least ten counts. This chain links TRBV4-1 with TRBJ1-1; 7 bases fit TRBD1. The junction had 12 bases not matched to a gene; V was cut back by 4 bases and J by 4 bases. The length of the CDR3 is 16 residues. CDR1 and CDR2 (germline): MGHRA, YSYEKL. CDR3 sequence (DNA): TGCGCCAGCAGCCCCCTCCCAGGGGGGAGTGCCACTGAAGCTTTCTTT. Encoded protein: CASSPLPGGSATEAFF.

This clonotype has just a few counts. This chain uses TRBV25-1 with TRBJ1-6; D is ambiguous. Germline CDR1 and CDR2: MGHDK and SYGVNS. V dropped 4 bases and J dropped 7 bases, with 14 bases sitting between them. CDR3 length equals 15 residues. CDR3 DNA: TGTGCCAGCAGTGTAGGCGGCCTTGGAAATTCACCCCTCCACTTT. This gives the protein CASSVGGLGNSPLHF.

The genes are TRBV6-6 and TRBJ2-7; 9 bases align to TRBD1. With V trimmed by 4 bases and J by 1 base, 20 bases remained unmatched. The CDR3 runs to 20 residues. CDR1 and CDR2 (germline): MNHNY, SVGAGI (reference sequence). CDR3 protein: CASSSLRGRDRDFGSYEQYF. The CDR3 coding sequence is TGTGCCAGCAGTTCGCTCCGCGGCCGGGACAGGGATTTCGGTTCCTACGAGCAGTACTTC.

The chain has TRBV30 and TRBJ2-1; TRBD2 aligns across 7 bases. The V gene end was trimmed by 4 bases and the J gene end by 2 bases; junction bases not matched to a gene: 8. The CDR3 spans 15 residues. From germline, CDR1 is GTSNPN and CDR2 SVGIG (reference sequence). CDR3: CAWTTGTSAYNEQFF. The DNA of the CDR3 is TGTGCCTGGACCACGGGAACTAGCGCCTACAATGAGCAGTTCTTC.

The sample holds many counts of this clonotype. The CDR3 coding sequence is TGTGCCAGCAGTAGAATGCGTCAGGGTGCCCCTTACAATGAGCAGTTCTTC. This gives the protein CASSRMRQGAPYNEQFF. This chain uses TRBV27 with TRBJ2-1; D may be TRBD1 (5 bases). Germline V gene sequence: CDR1 MNHEY, CDR2 SMNVEV (reference sequence). This CDR3 region has 17 residues. V dropped 5 bases and J dropped 4 bases, with 21 bases sitting between them.

The rearrangement uses TRBV11-2 and TRBJ2-1; D is possibly TRBD1 (6 bases). V dropped 0 bases and J dropped 0 bases, with 9 bases sitting between them. Looked up from germline, CDR1 is SGHAT and CDR2 is FQNNGV. The CDR3 totals 16 residues. The CDR3 here is CASSLESDSSYNEQFF. CDR3 in DNA: TGTGCCAGCAGCTTAGAGTCGGACAGCTCCTACAATGAGCAGTTCTTC.

The sample holds a few counts of this clonotype. V usage is TRBV5-4 and J usage is TRBJ2-1; TRBD1 matches 8 bases. This CDR3 contains 16 residues. Unmatched junction bases numbered 10, after V lost 4 bases and J lost 4 bases. Germline V lookup: CDR1 SGHNT, CDR2 YYREEE (reference sequence). The CDR3: CASSLGWDRLYNEQFF. The CDR3 nucleotides are TGTGCCAGCAGCCTGGGCTGGGACAGGCTATACAATGAGCAGTTCTTC.

This clonotype was detected only a few times. This chain joins TRBV28 and TRBJ2-7; 7 bases agree with TRBD1. The CDR3 contains 13 residues. Trimming took 6 bases from V and 1 from J; bases not matched to a gene: 3. Germline values: CDR1 MDHEN, CDR2 SYDVKM. The CDR3 loop is CASSPTGSYEQYF. As DNA, the CDR3 is TGTGCCAGCAGCCCGACAGGGTCCTACGAGCAGTACTTC.

This clonotype occurred many times. This chain connects TRBV20-1 to TRBJ1-5; D ambiguous. Trimming removed 3 bases at V and 0 bases at J, with 9 bases between. CDR1 is DFQATT and CDR2 is SNEGSKA in the germline V gene (reference sequence). The CDR3 length is 14 residues. The CDR3 coding sequence is TGCAGTGCTAGGTCGGACGCTAGCAATCAGCCCCAGCATTTT. It translates to CSARSDASNQPQHF.

This clonotype occurred a few times. CDR3 nucleotides: TGTGCCAGCAGTGCGGATAAGGGGAGAAATGAAAAACTGTTTTTT. Its protein product is CASSADKGRNEKLFF. The chain recombines TRBV12-3 or TRBV12-4 with TRBJ1-4; tentatively, D is TRBD1 (5 bases). The CDR3 is 15 amino acids. V lost 5 bases to trimming and J lost 5 bases, with 15 bases between them.

This clonotype was recorded many times. V usage is TRBV7-8 and J usage is TRBJ2-1, with no clear D. Germline-derived CDR1 and CDR2 are SGHVS and FQNEAQ. CDR3 length: 17 amino acids. V was shortened by 1 base and J by 5 bases, with 18 bases between the two germline ends. The CDR3 DNA is TGTGCCAGCAGCTTAGAGGTGGCGTGGCCCTCTAACAATGAGCAGTTCTTC. This gives the protein CASSLEVAWPSNNEQFF.

This rearrangement joins TRBV20-1 to TRBJ2-2; weak D call: TRBD2 (5 bases). With 0 bases removed from V and 6 bases from J, the gap between germline ends came to 8 bases. The CDR3 has 13 amino acids. Germline V gene sequence: CDR1 DFQATT, CDR2 SNEGSKA (reference sequence). CDR3 in DNA: TGCAGTGCTAGAGAACTAGTAGCCGGGGAGCTGTTTTTT. It translates to CSARELVAGELFF.

Only a few counts were recorded for this clonotype. The rearrangement uses TRBV12-3 or TRBV12-4 and TRBJ1-2; TRBD1 might be the D (5 bases). The CDR3 length is 14 residues. V was clipped by 2 bases and J by 8 bases, with 15 bases between them. CDR3 region: CASSLLNRKEGYTF. DNA for the CDR3: TGTGCCAGCAGTTTATTGAACAGGAAAGAGGGCTACACCTTC.

This clonotype was counted at least ten times. The gene calls are TRBV3-1 and TRBJ2-1; TRBD2 matches 11 bases. Per the germline V gene, CDR1 is LGHDT and CDR2 is YNNKEL (reference sequence). The CDR3 is 20 amino acids. The V and J ends lost 4 bases and 0 bases, in that order; junction bases with no gene match: 14. The CDR3 sequence is CASSRFSITSGSSSYNEQFF. The CDR3 bases are TGTGCCAGCAGCCGATTCTCGATTACTAGCGGGAGTTCCTCCTACAATGAGCAGTTCTTC.